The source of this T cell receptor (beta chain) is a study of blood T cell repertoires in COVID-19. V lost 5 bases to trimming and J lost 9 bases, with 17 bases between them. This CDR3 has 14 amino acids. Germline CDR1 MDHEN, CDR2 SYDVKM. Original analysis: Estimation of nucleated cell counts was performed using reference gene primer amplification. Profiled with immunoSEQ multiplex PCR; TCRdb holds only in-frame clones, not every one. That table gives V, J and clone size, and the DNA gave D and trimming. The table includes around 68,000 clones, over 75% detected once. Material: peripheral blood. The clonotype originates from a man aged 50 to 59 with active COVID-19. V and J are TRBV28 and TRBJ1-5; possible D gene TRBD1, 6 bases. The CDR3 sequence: CASSPSGAPRPQHF. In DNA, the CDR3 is TGTGCCAGCAGTCCCTCAGGGGCCCCTCGGCCCCAGCATTTT.